What follows are 24 T cell receptor beta chains derived from one specimen sequenced in a study of T cell clonotyping in hematopoietic cell transplantation. Using immunoSEQ multiplex PCR, the repertoire was profiled, and TCRdb retains in-frame clones only, with some absent. Of 7,000 or so clones listed, about nine tenths are singletons. The sample here was PBMCs, taken 100 days after allogeneic stem cell transplant. The receptors come from a male patient in his late teens or twenties who had an allogeneic stem cell transplant from a related donor, so the T cells may come from the graft donor. Some clones in this sample may be carry-over from other donors' samples.

This chain connects TRBV30 to TRBJ1-1; the match to TRBD1 covers 9 bases. Trimming at V came to 2 bases and at J to 2 bases, leaving 9 bases not matched to a gene. There are 16 residues in the CDR3. CDR1 and CDR2 from the germline V gene are GTSNPN and SVGIG (reference sequence). CDR3 region: CAWSKPRTGANTEAFF. Written as DNA, the CDR3 is TGTGCCTGGAGTAAGCCCCGGACAGGGGCTAACACTGAAGCTTTCTTT.

V usage is TRBV7-2 and J usage is TRBJ2-3; D call uncertain. The germline gives CDR1 SGHTA, CDR2 FQGNSA. This CDR3 contains 14 residues. With 1 base removed from V and 0 bases from J, the gap between germline ends came to 5 bases. The CDR3 loop reads CASSLGLSTDTQYF. CDR3 sequence (DNA): TGTGCCAGCAGCTTAGGACTCAGCACAGATACGCAGTATTTT.

V gene TRBV27 combines with J gene TRBJ2-2; TRBD1 or TRBD2 may be the D gene (6 bases each). CDR1 is MNHEY and CDR2 is SMNVEV in the germline V gene (reference sequence). Trimming took 5 bases from V and 5 from J, leaving 15 bases between them. The CDR3 contains 15 residues. The CDR3: CASSPSIGGTGELFF. The DNA of the CDR3 is TGTGCCAGCAGTCCCTCGATAGGGGGGACCGGGGAGCTGTTTTTT.

The V and J genes are TRBV19 and TRBJ2-4; D unclear. The CDR3 totals 12 residues. Per germline, CDR1 LNHDA and CDR2 SQIVND (reference sequence). Trimming left V 6 bases short and J 13 bases short, with 16 bases between. The CDR3 loop is CASSLYSGRQYF. The CDR3 DNA reads TGTGCCAGTAGCCTCTACTCAGGCAGGCAGTACTTC. Using reference TRBV19 and TRBJ2-4 for the parts outside the CDR3, the full variable domain is DGGITQSPKYLFRKEGQNVTLSCEQNLNHDAMYWYRQDPGQGLRLIYYSQIVNDFQKGDIAEGYSVSREKKESFPLTVTSAQKNPTAFYLCASSLYSGRQYFGAGTRLSVL.

Points on this clone: Other DNA sequences in the same sample also yield this CDR3. The CDR3 protein is CASSSGLAEETQYF. CDR3 nucleotide sequence: TGTGCCAGCAGCTCGGGACTAGCAGAAGAGACCCAGTACTTC. The chain recombines TRBV7-2 with TRBJ2-5; 9 bases map to TRBD2. V lost 4 bases, J lost 3 bases, and 3 bases stayed unmatched. Germline V gene sequence: CDR1 SGHTA, CDR2 FQGNSA. The CDR3 length is 14 residues. The complete variable domain, with remaining parts taken from reference TRBV7-2 and TRBJ2-5, reads GAGVSQSPSNKVTEKGKDVELRCDPISGHTALYWYRQSLGQGLEFLIYFQGNSAPDKSGLPSDRFSAERTGGSVSTLTIQRTQQEDSAVYLCASSSGLAEETQYFGPGTRLLVL.

The chain couples TRBV30 to TRBJ1-6; D perhaps matches TRBD1 (5 bases). Germline V CDR1 and CDR2: GTSNPN, SVGIG (reference sequence). The CDR3 consists of 13 residues. Trimming stripped 2 bases from V and 11 bases from J, with 13 bases between. In nucleotides, the CDR3 is TGTGCCTGGAGTTCGACGGGGGGGACACCCCTCCACTTT. Its translation: CAWSSTGGTPLHF.

CDR3 nucleotides: TGTGCCAGCAGTGAAGTCCGGACAGGGGTCGGGTATGGCTACACCTTC. This encodes CASSEVRTGVGYGYTF. The chain joins TRBV6-1 to TRBJ1-2; 9 bases are shared with TRBD1. The CDR3 covers 16 residues. In germline, CDR1 is MNHNS, CDR2 SASEGT. The trim removed 1 base at V and 5 bases at J, leaving 8 bases unmatched.

The gene calls are TRBV6-1 and TRBJ1-2; tentatively, D is TRBD1 (6 bases). The CDR3 has 14 residues. Trimming removed 6 bases at V and 2 bases at J, with 13 bases between. Germline V gene lookup returns CDR1 MNHNS and CDR2 SASEGT. CDR3 sequence reads: CASRMRGRNYGYTF. Written as DNA, the CDR3 is TGTGCCAGCAGGATGAGGGGGAGGAACTATGGCTACACCTTC.

The chain carries TRBV4-1 and TRBJ1-3, with 8 bases matching TRBD1. The CDR3 has 16 residues. V gave up 3 bases and J gave up 0 bases; unmatched junction bases: 4. The germline V gene has CDR1 MGHRA and CDR2 YSYEKL. The CDR3 is CASSQDTGGSGNTIYF. CDR3 DNA sequence: TGCGCCAGCAGCCAGGATACAGGGGGCTCTGGAAACACCATATATTTT.

This clone appeared a single time. This rearrangement joins TRBV28 to TRBJ1-5; no firm D call. Germline V CDR1 and CDR2: MDHEN, SYDVKM. The length of the CDR3 is 14 residues. V was pared by 7 bases and J by 0 bases, with 10 bases between. CDR3 bases: TGTGCCAGCACCGGCGGGAATAGCAATCAGCCCCAGCATTTT. Amino acids: CASTGGNSNQPQHF.

The rearrangement uses TRBV28 and TRBJ1-5; no firm D call. The CDR3 sequence is 11 residues long. V was clipped by 3 bases and J by 4 bases, with 1 base between them. Per the germline V gene, CDR1 is MDHEN and CDR2 is SYDVKM. CDR3 DNA: TGTGCCAGCAGTTTGAATCAGCCCCAGCATTTT. The encoded protein is CASSLNQPQHF.

The V call is TRBV15, the J call TRBJ1-1; no definite D call. The CDR3 length is 15 residues. Germline CDR1 and CDR2: LNHNV and YYDKDF (reference sequence). Trimming removed 0 bases at V and 1 base at J, with 9 bases between. The CDR3 nucleotides read TGTGCCACCAGCAGAGACCCGGGTTCGAACACTGAAGCTTTCTTT. Protein: CATSRDPGSNTEAFF.

J is TRBJ2-3 and V is TRBV10-2, with 9 bases identical to TRBD1. Germline trimming cut 5 bases from V and 2 bases from J; bases unmatched to any gene: 5. This CDR3 has 15 residues. Per the germline V gene, CDR1 is WSHSY and CDR2 is SAAADI. CDR3 DNA sequence: TGCGCCAGCAGTTGGACAGGGGAAAACACAGATACGCAGTATTTT. Translated: CASSWTGENTDTQYF.

The chain links TRBV19 to TRBJ2-3; D is unresolved. CDR1 LNHDA and CDR2 SQIVND come from the germline V gene (reference sequence). Trimming removed 4 bases at V and 3 bases at J, with 8 bases between. CDR3 length equals 13 residues. CDR3 loop: CASSTFSTDTQYF. The CDR3 nucleotides read TGTGCCAGTAGTACATTCTCGACAGATACGCAGTATTTT.

This sequence joins TRBV30 and TRBJ2-3, with 7 nucleotides matching TRBD2. Unmatched junction bases numbered 1, after V lost 0 bases and J lost 1 base. Germline V gives CDR1 GTSNPN, CDR2 SVGIG (reference sequence). The CDR3 contains 14 residues. This CDR3 reads CAWSVREGTDTQYF. The CDR3 bases are TGTGCCTGGAGTGTACGGGAGGGCACAGATACGCAGTATTTT.

The chain is built from TRBV2 and TRBJ1-4; D is unclear. V lost 3 bases and J 4 bases, leaving 12 bases between the germline ends. The CDR3 runs to 15 residues. Looked up from germline, CDR1 is SNHLY and CDR2 is FYNNEI. CDR3 protein: CASSDSATFNEKLFF. The CDR3 bases are TGTGCCAGCAGTGACTCGGCCACATTTAATGAAAAACTGTTTTTT.

The V gene is TRBV20-1, the J gene TRBJ2-2; D remains ambiguous. CDR1 is DFQATT, CDR2 SNEGSKA, per germline (reference sequence). This CDR3 region has 11 residues. V lost 3 bases, J lost 6 bases, and 5 bases lay in between. The CDR3 bases are TGCAGTGCTAGGGCCGCCGGGGAGCTGTTTTTT. It yields the protein CSARAAGELFF.

J is TRBJ2-1 and V is TRBV7-9, with a tentative D call TRBD1 (6 bases). V was pared by 6 bases and J by 7 bases, with 13 bases between. CDR1 and CDR2 from the germline V gene are SEHNR and FQNEAQ (reference sequence). This CDR3 has 13 amino acids. For the CDR3, the DNA is TGTGCCAGCAGGGGGGACAACCTAAATGAGCAGTTCTTC. Its translation: CASRGDNLNEQFF.

The chain has TRBV7-9 and TRBJ2-5, with a possible D match to TRBD2 (6 bases). The CDR3 consists of 15 residues. The germline V gene has CDR1 SEHNR and CDR2 FQNEAQ (reference sequence). V dropped 1 base and J dropped 1 base, with 10 bases sitting between them. Written as DNA, the CDR3 is TGTGCCAGCAGCTTAGTCAATAGCGGCCAAGAGACCCAGTACTTC. Protein: CASSLVNSGQETQYF.

V gene TRBV30 combines with J gene TRBJ2-1; 8 bases match TRBD1. Per the germline V gene, CDR1 is GTSNPN and CDR2 is SVGIG (reference sequence). Trimming removed 4 bases from V and 0 bases from J; junction bases left unmatched: 8. The CDR3 runs 16 residues. Written as DNA, the CDR3 is TGTGCCTGGAAGGGGACCACAGGGGGCTCCTACAATGAGCAGTTCTTC. It is translated as CAWKGTTGGSYNEQFF. Using reference TRBV30 and TRBJ2-1 for the parts outside the CDR3, the full variable domain is SQTIHQWPATLVQPVGSPLSLECTVEGTSNPNLYWYRQAAGRGLQLLFYSVGIGQISSEVPQNLSASRPQDRQFILSSKKLLLSDSGFYLCAWKGTTGGSYNEQFFGPGTRLTVL.

The chain uses TRBV28 and TRBJ2-1, with 9 positions matching TRBD2. CDR1 is MDHEN, CDR2 SYDVKM, per germline. The length of the CDR3 is 14 residues. Trimming at V came to 5 bases and at J to 6 bases, leaving 5 bases not matched to a gene. The CDR3 region is CASSQSGRINEQFF. CDR3 sequence (DNA): TGTGCCAGCAGTCAGAGCGGGAGGATCAATGAGCAGTTCTTC. Drawing the rest from reference TRBV28 and TRBJ2-1, the complete variable domain is DVKVTQSSRYLVKRTGEKVFLECVQDMDHENMFWYRQDPGLGLRLIYFSYDVKMKEKGDIPEGYSVSREKKERFSLILESASTNQTSMYLCASSQSGRINEQFFGPGTRLTVL.

The rearrangement links TRBV4-2 to TRBJ2-6; 8 bases fit TRBD2. V gave up 4 bases and J gave up 0 bases; unmatched junction bases: 8. This CDR3 has 18 residues. Germline V gene data show CDR1 as LGHNA and CDR2 as YNFKEQ. The CDR3 DNA is TGTGCCAGCAGCCGGAGTAGCGGGGATAGCTCTGGGGCCAACGTCCTGACTTTC. Amino acids: CASSRSSGDSSGANVLTF.

This chain joins TRBV5-1 and TRBJ1-1; D unresolved. The V gene lost 1 base and the J gene lost 1 base, with 8 bases spanning the gap. The CDR3 totals 14 residues. Per germline, CDR1 SGHRS and CDR2 YFSETQ. The DNA of the CDR3 is TGCGCCAGCAGCTTGACAGAACCGAACACTGAAGCTTTCTTT. Translated, it gives CASSLTEPNTEAFF.

The rearrangement links TRBV4-3 to TRBJ2-5; D might be TRBD2 (7 bases). The germline V and J ends were trimmed by 1 base and 7 bases, with 13 bases remaining between them. This CDR3 region has 14 residues. The germline CDR1 and CDR2 sequences are LGHNA and YSLEER. CDR3 coding DNA: TGCGCCAGCAGCCAAGTCCAGAGGGGGGGGACCCAGTACTTC. Protein: CASSQVQRGGTQYF.